The source of this T cell receptor beta chain is a study of post-analysis software for immune sequencing data. Study overall: Relapsing-remitting, secondary progressive and progressive-relapsing multiple sclerosis courses were included. General study findings and limits: Roughly five TRBV segments were more frequent in patients than controls; TRBV5-6, TRBV5-1 and TRBV20-1 belonged to this group. By F measure, samples from a shared preparation batch strongly co-clustered.

Concerning this clonotype itself: Its antigen is currently unknown.

cDNA libraries of TCR beta carried unique molecular identifiers. The authors obtained roughly 0.5 million cDNA molecules from approximately 1 to 10 million T cells. TCRdb independently ran MiXCR on the PCR reads; one entry per CDR3 protein. The table shows about 400,000 distinct CDR3 sequences, with about a third occurring only once. Germline V gene data show CDR1 as SGHRS and CDR2 as YFSETQ. This CDR3 comprises 18 residues. V was pared by 4 bases and J by 0 bases, with 10 bases of the junction left unmatched. The gene calls are TRBV5-1 and TRBJ1-6; 7 bases are shared with TRBD1. The sequence derives from a girl aged 5-17 years with multiple sclerosis. Sequenced: blood. CDR3: CASSTGQSTSSYNSPLHF. The CDR3 DNA follows: TGCGCCAGCAGCACGGGACAGTCAACGAGCTCCTATAATTCACCCCTCCACTTT.